One sample yielded the 27 T cell receptor beta chains listed below, sequenced in a study of T cell responses to AZD1222 COVID-19 vaccine. Profiling relied on immunoSEQ multiplex PCR, and the TCRdb table lists in-frame clones only, not all of them. The sample comprises over 130,000 clones, almost 90% of which are singletons, and approximately 1.8% rests with the top ten. The specimen comprised peripheral blood, sampled 28 days after the second AZD1222 dose. Source of these receptors: an adult who received the AZD1222 COVID-19 vaccine.

Here the CDR3 reads CASSFGTGEWQYV. The CDR3 DNA is TGTGCCAGCAGCTTCGGGACAGGGGAGTGGCAGTACGTC. This chain connects TRBV7-8 to TRBJ2-7; 10 bases fit TRBD1. This CDR3 region has 13 residues. The germline V gene has CDR1 SGHVS and CDR2 FQNEAQ. Trimming at V came to 3 bases and at J to 9 bases, leaving 5 bases not matched to a gene.

The count of this clone is one. The chain links TRBV6-5 to TRBJ1-1, with a possible D match to TRBD1 (5 bases). The CDR3 contains 14 residues. V was shortened by 2 bases and J by 4 bases, with 11 bases between the two germline ends. Germline assignment: CDR1 MNHEY and CDR2 SVGAGI. DNA of the CDR3: TGTGCCAGCAGTTACCCAGGGAGGGGCACTGAAGCTTTCTTT. This sequence encodes CASSYPGRGTEAFF.

This clone was counted a few times. The V call is TRBV4-2, the J call TRBJ2-3; possible D gene TRBD1, 5 bases. Germline values: CDR1 LGHNA, CDR2 YNFKEQ. The ends were cut back, 4 bases at V and 4 bases at J, with 12 bases in the middle. The length of the CDR3 is 14 residues. CDR3 DNA: TGTGCCAGCAGCCCTGTGACAGATGCAGATACGCAGTATTTT. Translation: CASSPVTDADTQYF.

The chain uses TRBV5-1 and TRBJ2-2, with a tentative D call TRBD2 (7 bases). Looked up from germline, CDR1 is SGHRS and CDR2 is YFSETQ. The V and J ends lost 4 bases and 2 bases respectively, with 12 bases between them. This CDR3 contains 15 residues. DNA of the CDR3: TGCGCCAGCAGCCCGGGGGGCGCTAACACCGGGGAGCTGTTTTTT. Translation: CASSPGGANTGELFF.

The chain is built from TRBV7-9 and TRBJ1-2; a weak D match, TRBD1 (6 bases). CDR3 length equals 14 residues. CDR1 SEHNR and CDR2 FQNEAQ come from the germline V gene (reference sequence). Between the trimmed V and J ends, which lost 0 bases and 8 bases, there was a span of 13 bases. CDR3 in amino acids: CASSLAPGEGGYTF. CDR3 nucleotide sequence: TGTGCCAGCAGCTTAGCCCCAGGGGAGGGAGGCTACACCTTC.

This rearrangement joins TRBV4-3 to TRBJ1-2, with D uncertain. V shed 0 bases and J shed 0 bases, with 8 bases lying between them. Germline V lookup: CDR1 LGHNA, CDR2 YSLEER. This CDR3 region has 15 residues. CDR3 protein: CASSQELRANYGYTF. CDR3 coding DNA: TGCGCCAGCAGCCAAGAGCTTAGAGCTAACTATGGCTACACCTTC.

V and J are TRBV5-1 and TRBJ2-7; no reliable D call. The CDR3 extends over 15 amino acids. Per germline, CDR1 SGHRS and CDR2 YFSETQ. V was cut by 4 bases and J by 3 bases, with 17 bases left in between. The CDR3 reads CASSTDPGLSYEQYF. The CDR3, as DNA: TGCGCCAGCAGCACGGATCCGGGTTTAAGCTACGAGCAGTACTTC.

The chain carries TRBV6-2 or TRBV6-3 and TRBJ2-1; 7 positions match TRBD1. Germline values: CDR1 MNHEY, CDR2 SVGEGT. The CDR3 has 16 residues. V dropped 5 bases and J dropped 4; count of bases not matched to a gene: 11. The CDR3 reads CASSTRQGLGYNEQFF. CDR3 nucleotide sequence: TGTGCCAGCAGTACCAGACAGGGATTGGGTTACAATGAGCAGTTCTTC.

There are a few counts of this clone. The V call is TRBV5-1, the J call TRBJ1-1, with TRBD1 as a possible D gene (5 bases). V lost 0 bases, J lost 1 base, and 7 bases lay in between. Germline CDR1 and CDR2: SGHRS and YFSETQ. The CDR3 is made up of 14 amino acids. CDR3 DNA sequence: TGCGCCAGCAGCTTGGCCCAGGGGAACACTGAAGCTTTCTTT. It specifies CASSLAQGNTEAFF. Variable domain in full (rest from reference TRBV5-1 and TRBJ1-1): KAGVTQTPRYLIKTRGQQVTLSCSPISGHRSVSWYQQTPGQGLQFLFEYFSETQRNKGNFPGRFSGRQFSNSRSEMNVSTLELGDSALYLCASSLAQGNTEAFFGQGTRLTVV.

The rearrangement uses TRBV30 and TRBJ1-3; D not resolved. The CDR3 length is 13 residues. V was trimmed by 8 bases and J by 1 base, leaving 12 bases between them. The germline gives CDR1 GTSNPN, CDR2 SVGIG (reference sequence). The chain's CDR3 is CAVAFLSGNTIYF. The CDR3 DNA reads TGTGCCGTTGCTTTTTTATCTGGAAACACCATATATTTT.

V and J are TRBV6-5 and TRBJ1-1, with TRBD1 as a possible D gene (6 bases). Trimming cost V 6 bases and J 1 base, with 9 bases left between them. This CDR3 contains 13 residues. Germline assignment: CDR1 MNHEY and CDR2 SVGAGI. The CDR3 is CASRPTGNTEAFF. In DNA form, the CDR3 reads TGTGCCAGCAGACCGACAGGGAACACTGAAGCTTTCTTT.

The genes are TRBV6-2 or TRBV6-3 and TRBJ2-1; the D gene is possibly TRBD1 (6 bases). V was shortened by 5 bases and J by 0 bases, with 14 bases between the two germline ends. CDR3 length: 16 amino acids. The germline gives CDR1 MNHEY, CDR2 SVGEGT. CDR3 coding DNA: TGTGCCAGCAGTGCCCCCAGGGGACCCTCCTACAATGAGCAGTTCTTC. Its translation: CASSAPRGPSYNEQFF.

This chain connects TRBV7-6 to TRBJ2-1, with no clear D. V was pared by 2 bases and J by 8 bases, with 13 bases between. The CDR3 contains 14 residues. Germline V gene sequence: CDR1 SGHVS, CDR2 FNYEAQ. The CDR3 reads CASSLSTPADEQFF. The DNA for the CDR3 is TGTGCCAGCAGCTTATCTACCCCCGCCGATGAGCAGTTCTTC.

The chain joins TRBV20-1 to TRBJ2-7, with unresolved D. Trimming pared 3 bases from V and 0 bases from J, leaving 3 bases between. The CDR3 has 11 amino acids. Germline V gene lookup returns CDR1 DFQATT and CDR2 SNEGSKA (reference sequence). CDR3 sequence (DNA): TGCAGTGCTAGTTCCTCCTACGAGCAGTACTTC. The encoded protein is CSASSSYEQYF.

This chain connects TRBV2 to TRBJ1-6, with TRBD1 as a possible D gene (6 bases). The CDR3 extends over 14 amino acids. V shed 4 bases and J shed 7 bases, with 11 bases lying between them. CDR1 and CDR2 (germline): SNHLY, FYNNEI. The chain's CDR3 is CASSVGDTNSPLHF. In DNA form, the CDR3 reads TGTGCCAGCAGTGTGGGGGACACCAATTCACCCCTCCACTTT.

The chain recombines TRBV28 with TRBJ1-1, with 7 bases identical to TRBD1. Germline values: CDR1 MDHEN, CDR2 SYDVKM. V lost 0 bases to trimming and J lost 0 bases; unmatched junction nucleotides: 4. CDR3 length equals 16 residues. CDR3 nucleotides: TGTGCCAGCAGTTTATGGAAGGGGGCGATGAACACTGAAGCTTTCTTT. It yields the protein CASSLWKGAMNTEAFF.

The chain is built from TRBV23-1 and TRBJ1-5; possibly TRBD1 for D (5 bases). TRBV23-1 qualifies as an ORF whose function is uncertain. With 2 bases removed from V and 2 bases from J, the gap between germline ends came to 16 bases. The CDR3 loop spans 17 amino acids. DNA for the CDR3: TGCGCCAGCAGTCAACGAAGACAGATATCTGGCAATCAGCCCCAGCATTTT. It is translated as CASSQRRQISGNQPQHF.

This chain uses TRBV11-1 with TRBJ2-1; TRBD2 matches 9 bases. The germline V gene has CDR1 SGHAT and CDR2 FQDESV (reference sequence). The J segment lost 4 bases and the V segment lost 5 bases, leaving 6 bases of the junction unmatched. CDR3 size: 15 residues. The CDR3 DNA follows: TGTGCCAGCAGCACCCGACTAGCGGAGTACAATGAGCAGTTCTTC. Translating gives CASSTRLAEYNEQFF.

This sequence joins TRBV28 and TRBJ2-1; TRBD2 matches at 7 bases. The CDR3 has 14 amino acids. The germline CDR1 and CDR2 sequences are MDHEN and SYDVKM. J lost 5 bases, V lost 2 bases, and 3 bases had no gene match. In nucleotides, the CDR3 is TGTGCCAGCAGTTTACTAGCGGCCCACAATGAGCAGTTCTTC. Its translation: CASSLLAAHNEQFF.

V gene TRBV27 combines with J gene TRBJ1-2; no clear D gene. The V and J ends lost 8 bases and 0 bases respectively, with 4 bases between them. Germline values: CDR1 MNHEY, CDR2 SMNVEV (reference sequence). The CDR3 totals 11 residues. The CDR3 nucleotides read TGTGCCAGCGGCTCTAACTATGGCTACACCTTC. This codes for CASGSNYGYTF.

The V gene is TRBV6-2 or TRBV6-3, the J gene TRBJ1-5; D gene ambiguous. Germline lookup yields CDR1 MNHEY and CDR2 SVGEGT. CDR3 length: 12 residues. The V and J ends lost 0 bases and 7 bases respectively, with 4 bases between them. The CDR3 DNA sequence: TGTGCCAGCAGTTACTCGAGGCAGCCCCAGCATTTT. Translated: CASSYSRQPQHF.

The genes are TRBV28 and TRBJ1-5, with no clear D. V was trimmed by 6 bases and J by 5 bases, leaving 14 bases between them. The CDR3 has 14 amino acids. Germline V lookup: CDR1 MDHEN, CDR2 SYDVKM. Here the CDR3 DNA reads TGTGCCAGCAGCCCCATCCTTGGGTATCAGCCCCAGCATTTT. It codes for CASSPILGYQPQHF.

The chain links TRBV28 to TRBJ1-2, with D uncertain. Germline CDR1 reads MDHEN; CDR2 reads SYDVKM. V lost 6 bases and J lost 7, with 12 bases in between. This CDR3 is built from 12 residues. The CDR3 reads CASSSDEGGYTF. The CDR3 coding sequence is TGTGCCAGCAGCTCGGACGAAGGTGGCTACACCTTC.

The V gene is TRBV6-5, the J gene TRBJ1-4; TRBD1 matches 8 bases. The trim removed 0 bases at V and 10 bases at J, leaving 10 bases unmatched. The CDR3 runs 16 residues. The germline CDR1 and CDR2 sequences are MNHEY and SVGAGI. The CDR3 region has the DNA TGTGCCAGCAGTTACTCGACAGGGGCGTCAATGGCAAAACTGTTTTTT. It encodes CASSYSTGASMAKLFF.

This clone has only one observation. The J gene is TRBJ2-1, the V gene TRBV27; 13 bases are a match to TRBD2. There are 15 residues in the CDR3. CDR1 MNHEY and CDR2 SMNVEV come from the germline V gene (reference sequence). V gave up 5 bases and J gave up 6 bases; unmatched junction bases: 4. The CDR3 region is CASSPGTSGTNEQFF. In nucleotides, the CDR3 is TGTGCCAGCAGTCCCGGGACTAGCGGGACCAATGAGCAGTTCTTC.

CDR3 DNA sequence: TGTGCCAGCAAGACAGGGGTGGATACGCAGTATTTT. Protein sequence: CASKTGVDTQYF. This chain connects TRBV28 to TRBJ2-3; TRBD1 matches 8 bases. V lost 7 bases to trimming and J lost 6 bases; unmatched junction nucleotides: 3. The germline V gene has CDR1 MDHEN and CDR2 SYDVKM. The CDR3 is made up of 12 amino acids. Complete variable domain (other parts from reference TRBV28 and TRBJ2-3): DVKVTQSSRYLVKRTGEKVFLECVQDMDHENMFWYRQDPGLGLRLIYFSYDVKMKEKGDIPEGYSVSREKKERFSLILESASTNQTSMYLCASKTGVDTQYFGPGTRLTVL.

This chain connects TRBV7-2 to TRBJ1-2, with no clear D. Germline V lookup: CDR1 SGHTA, CDR2 FQGNSA. CDR3 size: 14 residues. Between the trimmed V and J ends, which lost 3 bases and 5 bases, there was a span of 13 bases. The CDR3 nucleotides are TGTGCCAGCAGCTTTGAGGCCGCCAATTATGGCTACACCTTC. It specifies CASSFEAANYGYTF. Looking up the rest from reference TRBV7-2 and TRBJ1-2 gives the full variable domain: GAGVSQSPSNKVTEKGKDVELRCDPISGHTALYWYRQSLGQGLEFLIYFQGNSAPDKSGLPSDRFSAERTGGSVSTLTIQRTQQEDSAVYLCASSFEAANYGYTFGSGTRLTVV.